The 23 T cell receptor beta chains below come from one sample, sequenced in a study of Graves' ophthalmopathy and Graves' hyperthyroidism. Amplification targeted the TCR beta CDR3 regions, with RNA transcripts as the source material. Investigators did first-round RT-PCR with HTBI primers, then second-round multiplex PCR. TCRdb independently ran MiXCR on the multiplex PCR reads; one entry per CDR3 protein. The sample lists about 420,000 distinct CDR3 sequences, roughly 20% seen once, with 3% in the top ten. Material for sequencing was peripheral blood. The receptors were gathered from a woman under 30 with stable Graves' hyperthyroidism.

This clonotype was seen many times. This chain uses TRBV20-1 with TRBJ2-7; D is ambiguous. The V end lost 3 bases, the J end lost 4 bases, and 10 bases lay between the germline ends. Germline assignment: CDR1 DFQATT and CDR2 SNEGSKA (reference sequence). CDR3 length equals 12 residues. The CDR3 region has the DNA TGCAGTGCTAGTTCTCGGAGTTACGAGCAGTACTTC. It yields the protein CSASSRSYEQYF.

The table lists this clonotype with many counts. The V call is TRBV28, the J call TRBJ1-1; 8 nucleotides align to TRBD1. The CDR3 is 14 amino acids. Losses at the gene ends were 5 bases for V and 1 base for J; bases not matched to a gene: 3. Germline loops: CDR1 MDHEN, CDR2 SYDVKM. The CDR3 DNA reads TGTGCCAGCAGTCGGACAGGGAAGAACACTGAAGCTTTCTTT. This codes for CASSRTGKNTEAFF.

This clonotype was found a few times. V usage is TRBV3-1 and J usage is TRBJ2-5; possibly TRBD1 for D (7 bases). V gave up 4 bases and J gave up 4 bases, with 16 bases separating them. The CDR3 covers 15 residues. The germline V gene encodes CDR1 LGHDT and CDR2 YNNKEL (reference sequence). CDR3 in DNA: TGTGCCAGCAGCCCTTCTTCGCGGGACAGAGAGACCCAGTACTTC. It translates to CASSPSSRDRETQYF.

This clonotype was seen at least ten times. V usage is TRBV6-1 and J usage is TRBJ1-1; maybe TRBD1 (5 bases). CDR1 is MNHNS, CDR2 SASEGT, per germline. The CDR3 is 16 amino acids. V lost 5 bases to trimming and J lost 0 bases, with 16 bases between them. The CDR3 loop reads CASSKVRGVVNTEAFF. The CDR3 DNA follows: TGTGCCAGCAGTAAAGTGCGGGGGGTTGTGAACACTGAAGCTTTCTTT.

This clonotype was detected many times. V usage is TRBV5-1 and J usage is TRBJ1-1; D unresolved. This CDR3 spans 14 amino acids. Trimming removed 0 bases at V and 5 bases at J, with 11 bases between. CDR1 and CDR2 from the germline V gene are SGHRS and YFSETQ. CDR3 in amino acids: CASSLGLRGTEAFF. CDR3 nucleotides: TGCGCCAGCAGCTTGGGACTTCGGGGTACTGAAGCTTTCTTT.

This clonotype has a handful of counts. The rearrangement uses TRBV10-3 and TRBJ2-5, with D hard to call. V was shortened by 2 bases and J by 0 bases, with 10 bases between the two germline ends. The CDR3 sequence is 15 residues long. CDR1 is ENHRY, CDR2 SYGVKD, per germline. CDR3 region: CAISEGLSYQETQYF. CDR3 sequence (DNA): TGTGCCATCAGTGAGGGGTTATCGTACCAAGAGACCCAGTACTTC.

There are many counts of this clonotype. The CDR3 here is CAWGDRVVNIQYF. CDR3 coding DNA: TGTGCCTGGGGAGACAGGGTTGTGAACATTCAGTACTTC. The chain carries TRBV30 and TRBJ2-4, with 7 bases identical to TRBD1. Looked up from germline, CDR1 is GTSNPN and CDR2 is SVGIG (reference sequence). Trimming cost V 5 bases and J 7 bases; bases outside gene matches: 8. This CDR3 region has 13 residues. Supplemented by reference TRBV30 and TRBJ2-4, the full variable domain reads SQTIHQWPATLVQPVGSPLSLECTVEGTSNPNLYWYRQAAGRGLQLLFYSVGIGQISSEVPQNLSASRPQDRQFILSSKKLLLSDSGFYLCAWGDRVVNIQYFGAGTRLSVL.

This clonotype was counted ten times or more. The chain employs TRBV29-1 and TRBJ2-2; 7 bases agree with TRBD1. The V gene's germline CDR1 is SQVTM and CDR2 ANQGSEA. This CDR3 has 14 residues. V lost 6 bases and J lost 2; bases outside the gene matches: 6. CDR3 DNA sequence: TGCAGCGTCGCACCAGGGGGAAACACCGGGGAGCTGTTTTTT. It specifies CSVAPGGNTGELFF.

This clonotype was counted many times. The chain couples TRBV30 to TRBJ1-3; no clear D. The length of the CDR3 is 11 residues. Trimming removed 4 bases at V and 4 bases at J, with 5 bases between. Germline-derived CDR1 and CDR2 are GTSNPN and SVGIG (reference sequence). The CDR3 DNA is TGTGCCTGGATCTTGGGAAACACCATATATTTT. The encoded protein is CAWILGNTIYF.

V is TRBV27 and J is TRBJ2-7; tentative D call: TRBD2 (6 bases). Trimming removed 4 bases at V and 9 bases at J, with 16 bases between. The CDR3 is 13 residues long. Germline V gives CDR1 MNHEY, CDR2 SMNVEV (reference sequence). CDR3 loop: CASSSRDHGGQYF. CDR3 nucleotide sequence: TGTGCCAGCAGTTCCCGGGACCACGGGGGGCAGTACTTC.

This clonotype was observed at least ten times. This chain connects TRBV20-1 to TRBJ2-7; 9 nucleotides agree with TRBD2. V shed 5 bases and J 4 bases; nucleotides not matched to a gene: 6. This CDR3 has 13 residues. CDR1 and CDR2 from the germline V gene are DFQATT and SNEGSKA (reference sequence). DNA of the CDR3: TGCAGTGCTCCCGGGACTAGCCTGTACGAGCAGTACTTC. This translates into CSAPGTSLYEQYF.

J is TRBJ2-7 and V is TRBV12-3 or TRBV12-4, with 8 bases fitting TRBD2. V dropped 6 bases and J dropped 2; count of bases not matched to a gene: 6. The CDR3 runs 14 residues. In nucleotides, the CDR3 is TGTGCCAGCAGCCCGGGACTAGTAACCTACGAGCAGTACTTC. It translates to CASSPGLVTYEQYF.

At least ten counts were recorded for this clonotype. This sequence joins TRBV20-1 and TRBJ1-6, with 8 bases that match TRBD1. The ends lost 6 bases at V and 10 bases at J; junction bases unmatched: 8. The CDR3 extends over 13 amino acids. Germline assignment: CDR1 DFQATT and CDR2 SNEGSKA (reference sequence). The CDR3 region is CSADRVGASPLHF. CDR3 DNA: TGCAGTGCGGACAGGGTAGGCGCATCACCCCTCCACTTT.

This clonotype was seen ten or more times. This clone may be a read error of a much larger clone one base away. The CDR3 DNA reads as TGTGCCAGCAGTGCCGGGACTGGGGAAGAGACCCAGTACTTC. Residues: CASSAGTGEETQYF. V and J are TRBV6-1 and TRBJ2-5; TRBD2 might be the D (6 bases). The CDR3 runs to 14 residues. Germline-derived CDR1 and CDR2 are MNHNS and SASEGT. Trimming removed 4 bases at V and 3 bases at J, with 12 bases between.

This clonotype was seen repeatedly, ten times or more. The J gene is TRBJ2-4, the V gene TRBV14; D ambiguous. CDR1 and CDR2 from the germline V gene are SGHDN and FVKESK. The CDR3 extends over 14 amino acids. The ends were cut back, 1 base at V and 8 bases at J, with 12 bases in the middle. The CDR3 DNA is TGTGCCAGCAGCCAAGGCCCCAGGTGGGACATTCAGTACTTC. It translates to CASSQGPRWDIQYF.

The table lists this clonotype with many counts. This chain joins TRBV7-2 and TRBJ2-7, with a tentative D call TRBD2 (5 bases). Per germline, CDR1 SGHTA and CDR2 FQGNSA. The V end lost 5 bases, the J end lost 2 bases, and 13 bases lay between the germline ends. This CDR3 contains 14 residues. The CDR3 nucleotides read TGTGCCAGCAGCCCCTACGGGGATCCCTACGAGCAGTACTTC. Translated: CASSPYGDPYEQYF.

In its sample, this clonotype was seen a few times. For the CDR3, the DNA is TGCGCCAGCAGCAGGGGACTAGCGGGTCGCAGCTCCTACGAGCAGTACTTC. Protein: CASSRGLAGRSSYEQYF. The rearrangement uses TRBV5-1 and TRBJ2-7; 12 nucleotides line up with TRBD2. V gave up 4 bases and J gave up 0 bases; unmatched junction bases: 8. The germline V gene encodes CDR1 SGHRS and CDR2 YFSETQ. This CDR3 contains 17 residues.

This clonotype was picked up many times. V gene TRBV6-5 combines with J gene TRBJ1-1; D is undetermined. The CDR3 runs to 16 residues. Germline V gene data show CDR1 as MNHEY and CDR2 as SVGAGI. The V and J ends lost 2 bases and 1 base respectively, with 14 bases between them. The CDR3 sequence is CASSYPRRVQNTEAFF. CDR3 DNA: TGTGCCAGCAGTTACCCGAGACGGGTACAGAACACTGAAGCTTTCTTT.

This clonotype was seen a few times. The chain joins TRBV12-3 or TRBV12-4 to TRBJ1-3, with D hard to call. The ends were cut back, 8 bases at V and 4 bases at J, with 6 bases in the middle. CDR3 size: 11 residues. This chain's CDR3 is CASGGGNTIYF. The CDR3 DNA reads as TGTGCCAGCGGAGGGGGAAACACCATATATTTT.

This clonotype occurred many times. The CDR3 reads CATSLDRTEAFF. As DNA, the CDR3 is TGTGCCACCAGCTTGGATCGCACTGAAGCTTTCTTT. The chain employs TRBV28 and TRBJ1-1; D uncertain. CDR1 and CDR2 from the germline V gene are MDHEN and SYDVKM. The V end was cut by 10 bases, the J end by 4 bases, with 13 bases between. The CDR3 is 12 residues long.

The chain combines TRBV3-1 with TRBJ1-1, with D possibly TRBD1 on 6 matching bases. CDR1 is LGHDT and CDR2 is YNNKEL in the germline V gene (reference sequence). The CDR3 loop spans 14 amino acids. With 0 bases removed from V and 6 bases from J, the gap between germline ends came to 11 bases. This CDR3 is CASSQEPGDPEAFF. The CDR3 DNA reads TGTGCCAGCAGCCAAGAACCAGGGGACCCTGAAGCTTTCTTT.

In its sample, this clonotype was seen many times. This rearrangement joins TRBV28 to TRBJ1-2; possibly TRBD1 for D (6 bases). V was shortened by 6 bases and J by 0 bases, with 17 bases between the two germline ends. Germline V gene sequence: CDR1 MDHEN, CDR2 SYDVKM. This CDR3 comprises 16 residues. CDR3: CASSLGTYEANYGYTF. The CDR3 DNA sequence: TGTGCCAGCAGCCTCGGGACATACGAAGCTAACTATGGCTACACCTTC.

The rearrangement joins TRBV11-2 to TRBJ2-2; 8 nucleotides agree with TRBD2. Losses at the gene ends were 5 bases for V and 0 bases for J; bases not matched to a gene: 8. Germline values: CDR1 SGHAT, CDR2 FQNNGV. This CDR3 region has 17 residues. CDR3: CASSKNGLAANTGELFF. CDR3 DNA sequence: TGTGCCAGCAGCAAAAATGGACTAGCTGCGAACACCGGGGAGCTGTTTTTT.